Included here is one T cell receptor beta chain sequence, with context. What it recognizes is unknown. The data were taken from a study of radiotherapy plus CTLA-4 blockade in lung cancer. Study observations and caveats: TCR clones originating in tumors grew in number in blood after radiotherapy plus ipilimumab.

Trimming cost V 1 base and J 9 bases, with 15 bases left between them. Germline CDR1 and CDR2: MNHNS and SASEGT. This CDR3 comprises 14 residues. Sequenced by immunoSEQ multiplex PCR; TCRdb stores in-frame clones only, minus some. The data hold more than 90,000 clones, with approximately 77% observed a single time. Specimen: peripheral blood, collected from a patient treated with radiotherapy plus ipilimumab. The J gene is TRBJ1-2, the V gene TRBV6-1, with D perhaps matching TRBD1 (5 bases). This TCR derives from a human donor with non-small cell lung cancer that progressed on radiotherapy plus ipilimumab. Some clones in this sample may be carry-over from other donors' samples. CDR3 nucleotides: TGTGCCAGCAGTGAAGGGGGCCCCGTTATGAGCTACACCTTC. Translated, it gives CASSEGGPVMSYTF.